What follows are 19 T cell receptor beta chains derived from one specimen sequenced in a study of blood T cell repertoires in COVID-19. Method: immunoSEQ multiplex PCR; TCRdb's copy keeps in-frame clones and lacks some. The repertoire holds 80,000 to 90,000 clones, with roughly 82% as singletons. The specimen sequenced was peripheral blood. The receptors originated from an elderly woman with acute or convalescent COVID-19.

CDR3 region: CASSQQGFNSPLHF. The CDR3, as DNA: TGTGCCAGCAGCCAGCAGGGGTTTAATTCACCCCTCCACTTT. The chain is built from TRBV13 and TRBJ1-6; the D gene is possibly TRBD1 (6 bases). Germline V gene sequence: CDR1 PRHDT, CDR2 FYEKMQ (reference sequence). The CDR3 covers 14 residues. Trimming shortened V by 5 bases and J by 6 bases, and 11 bases separated the two germline ends.

The chain recombines TRBV5-1 with TRBJ1-3; D ambiguous. CDR1 and CDR2 from the germline V gene are SGHRS and YFSETQ. This CDR3 spans 14 amino acids. V gave up 1 base and J gave up 4 bases, with 9 bases separating them. Here the CDR3 DNA reads TGCGCCAGCAGCTTGACTCCGACAGGAAACACCATATATTTT. This encodes CASSLTPTGNTIYF.

The table lists this clone with a few counts. The V gene is TRBV6-6, the J gene TRBJ2-4; 9 bases line up with TRBD1. The germline gives CDR1 MNHNY, CDR2 SVGAGI (reference sequence). This CDR3 has 15 amino acids. J lost 8 bases, V lost 5 bases, and 10 bases had no gene match. The CDR3, as DNA: TGTGCCAGCAGTCGAACACAGGGGGCGGGGGACATTCAGTACTTC. This sequence encodes CASSRTQGAGDIQYF.

The chain has TRBV14 and TRBJ1-2, with TRBD1 matching 7 bases. V was pared by 1 base and J by 2 bases, with 4 bases of the junction left unmatched. CDR3 length: 15 residues. Germline lookup yields CDR1 SGHDN and CDR2 FVKESK. The CDR3 protein is CASSQVGQENYGYTF. CDR3 bases: TGTGCCAGCAGCCAAGTTGGACAGGAAAACTATGGCTACACCTTC.

This sequence joins TRBV14 and TRBJ2-5; 7 bases are shared with TRBD2. Per germline, CDR1 SGHDN and CDR2 FVKESK. This CDR3 region has 14 residues. Trimming took 1 base from V and 8 from J; bases not matched to a gene: 7. Here the CDR3 DNA reads TGTGCCAGCAGCCAAGGCCAGCGGGGTACTACCCAGTACTTC. Encoded protein: CASSQGQRGTTQYF.

J is TRBJ1-2 and V is TRBV2; 7 nucleotides line up with TRBD1. Germline loops: CDR1 SNHLY, CDR2 FYNNEI. CDR3 size: 18 residues. The junction had 18 bases not matched to a gene; V was cut back by 5 bases and J by 3 bases. This CDR3 reads CASSNRAGSTGSYYGYTF. The DNA of the CDR3 is TGTGCCAGCAGTAATAGAGCCGGTTCGACAGGGTCTTACTATGGCTACACCTTC.

The chain is built from TRBV7-2 and TRBJ1-4, with unresolved D. CDR1 and CDR2 from the germline V gene are SGHTA and FQGNSA. V was trimmed by 1 base and J by 6 bases, leaving 6 bases between them. This CDR3 region has 13 residues. CDR3 nucleotides: TGTGCCAGCAGCTTAGACACGTATGAAAAACTGTTTTTT. This codes for CASSLDTYEKLFF. Looking up the rest from reference TRBV7-2 and TRBJ1-4 gives the full variable domain: GAGVSQSPSNKVTEKGKDVELRCDPISGHTALYWYRQSLGQGLEFLIYFQGNSAPDKSGLPSDRFSAERTGGSVSTLTIQRTQQEDSAVYLCASSLDTYEKLFFGSGTQLSVL.

J is TRBJ2-5 and V is TRBV4-2; 12 bases agree with TRBD2. The CDR3 has 16 residues. CDR1 is LGHNA, CDR2 YNFKEQ, per germline. With V trimmed by 1 base and J by 4 bases, 4 bases remained unmatched. The CDR3 DNA is TGTGCCAGCAGCCAAGCCCTAGCGGGAGGGGGAGAGACCCAGTACTTC. Translating it yields CASSQALAGGGETQYF.

Only one count was recorded for this clone. The chain is built from TRBV19 and TRBJ1-2; no clear D gene. This CDR3 region has 12 residues. Trimming removed 9 bases at V and 3 bases at J, with 11 bases between. Germline V lookup: CDR1 LNHDA, CDR2 SQIVND (reference sequence). CDR3 in amino acids: CASRLGYYGYTF. CDR3 DNA sequence: TGTGCCAGCCGACTAGGGTACTATGGCTACACCTTC.

The chain has TRBV14 and TRBJ1-4; 10 nucleotides agree with TRBD1. This CDR3 contains 16 residues. J lost 5 bases, V lost 2 bases, and 5 bases had no gene match. Germline values: CDR1 SGHDN, CDR2 FVKESK. CDR3 DNA sequence: TGTGCCAGCAGCCAAAACCCGGGACAGGGGAATGAAAAACTGTTTTTT. Protein: CASSQNPGQGNEKLFF.

This clone has more than one count but fewer than ten. The chain is built from TRBV5-5 and TRBJ2-3; 10 nucleotides match TRBD2. J gave up 7 bases and V 5 bases, and 10 bases lay outside the gene matches. Germline values: CDR1 SGHKS, CDR2 YYEKEE (reference sequence). The CDR3 is 15 amino acids. As DNA, the CDR3 is TGTGCCAGCAGTTGGGGGCTAGCGGGGGAATATACGCAGTATTTT. Its translation: CASSWGLAGEYTQYF.

This clone came up once. J is TRBJ2-1 and V is TRBV5-1, with 9 nucleotides matching TRBD2. V shed 1 base, J shed 2 bases, and the junction held 7 bases outside the gene matches. The germline V gene has CDR1 SGHRS and CDR2 YFSETQ. CDR3 length: 17 amino acids. CDR3 coding DNA: TGCGCCAGCAGCTTGTCGGCTAGCGGGAAGACCTACAATGAGCAGTTCTTC. It codes for CASSLSASGKTYNEQFF. Supplemented by reference TRBV5-1 and TRBJ2-1, the full variable domain reads KAGVTQTPRYLIKTRGQQVTLSCSPISGHRSVSWYQQTPGQGLQFLFEYFSETQRNKGNFPGRFSGRQFSNSRSEMNVSTLELGDSALYLCASSLSASGKTYNEQFFGPGTRLTVL.

The J gene is TRBJ1-1, the V gene TRBV19, with D maybe TRBD1 (5 bases). Germline V lookup: CDR1 LNHDA, CDR2 SQIVND (reference sequence). V dropped 3 bases and J dropped 2 bases, with 10 bases sitting between them. This CDR3 is 14 amino acids long. The CDR3 coding sequence is TGTGCCAGTAGTATTTGGGGGGACAACACTGAAGCTTTCTTT. It specifies CASSIWGDNTEAFF.

J is TRBJ2-7 and V is TRBV5-1; TRBD1 matches 7 bases. Per germline, CDR1 SGHRS and CDR2 YFSETQ. V dropped 4 bases and J dropped 1; count of bases not matched to a gene: 5. There are 14 residues in the CDR3. The CDR3, as DNA: TGCGCCAGCAGCACGGCGACAGGGTCCTACGAGCAGTACTTC. The encoded protein is CASSTATGSYEQYF.

The chain has TRBV15 and TRBJ2-3, with 9 bases fitting TRBD1. This CDR3 contains 16 residues. With V trimmed by 1 base and J by 6 bases, 8 bases remained unmatched. Germline CDR1 reads LNHNV; CDR2 reads YYDKDF (reference sequence). The CDR3 loop is CATSRGSQGAYDTQYF. The CDR3 DNA is TGTGCCACCAGCAGAGGATCACAGGGGGCCTATGATACGCAGTATTTT.

The chain carries TRBV7-9 and TRBJ1-5; no clear D gene. The V end was cut by 6 bases, the J end by 0 bases, with 6 bases between. This CDR3 spans 13 amino acids. CDR1 is SEHNR and CDR2 is FQNEAQ in the germline V gene (reference sequence). CDR3 protein: CASRIDSNQPQHF. CDR3 coding DNA: TGTGCCAGCAGGATAGATAGCAATCAGCCCCAGCATTTT. Filled out from reference TRBV7-9 and TRBJ1-5, the complete variable domain reads DTGVSQNPRHKITKRGQNVTFRCDPISEHNRLYWYRQTLGQGPEFLTYFQNEAQLEKSRLLSDRFSAERPKGSFSTLEIQRTEQGDSAMYLCASRIDSNQPQHFGDGTRLSIL.

This sequence joins TRBV19 and TRBJ2-2; 9 nucleotides align to TRBD2. CDR3 length: 17 residues. J gave up 7 bases and V 7 bases, and 16 bases lay outside the gene matches. The germline V gene encodes CDR1 LNHDA and CDR2 SQIVND (reference sequence). The CDR3 loop is CASIGTAGGLYRGELFF. The CDR3 coding sequence is TGTGCCAGTATAGGGACGGCGGGGGGGCTCTACCGCGGGGAGCTGTTTTTT.

This clone was counted once. The chain uses TRBV7-9 and TRBJ2-4; D unclear. CDR3 length equals 13 residues. The V gene lost 5 bases and the J gene lost 9 bases, with 14 bases spanning the gap. Germline V gene sequence: CDR1 SEHNR, CDR2 FQNEAQ (reference sequence). The DNA for the CDR3 is TGTGCCAGCAGCCTCGACTCAATCGGCATTCAGTACTTC. Its translation is CASSLDSIGIQYF.

This chain joins TRBV20-1 and TRBJ1-1, with TRBD1 matching 8 bases. CDR1 and CDR2 from the germline V gene are DFQATT and SNEGSKA (reference sequence). J gave up 0 bases and V 3 bases, and 3 bases lay outside the gene matches. The CDR3 has 14 residues. The CDR3 DNA follows: TGCAGTGCTAGTCCGGGACAGGTGAACACTGAAGCTTTCTTT. This gives the protein CSASPGQVNTEAFF.